This entry lists 18 T cell receptor beta chains sequenced from one sample in a study of human T cells and chemical hapten exposure. Time point denoted: patch test 1, 2 weeks after DPC sensitization. Treatment in this sample: therapeutic diphenylcyclopropenone sensitization with weekly scalp DPC. MiXCR, run by TCRdb on the RACE reads, gives a single entry per CDR3 protein. Here the sample spans tens of thousands of distinct CDR3 sequences, 10% to 15% being singletons. The sequences come from whole blood, collected in connection with sensitization to the hapten diphenylcyclopropenone (DPC). All receptors derive from a woman in her sixties or seventies with alopecia areata. Some clones in this sample may be carry-over from other donors' samples.

To note about this clonotype: A read error may explain this, as a much larger clone is one base away. The V and J genes are TRBV6-8 and TRBJ2-7, with D possibly being TRBD1 (5 bases). Trimming cost V 6 bases and J 0 bases, with 27 bases left between them. Germline values: CDR1 MNHGY, CDR2 SAAAGT. The CDR3 has 19 residues. For the CDR3, the DNA is TGTGCCAGCAGCTACAACGAGGCCTGGCACAGGACAAACTCCTACGAGCAGTACTTC. This translates into CASSYNEAWHRTNSYEQYF.

The DNA of the CDR3 is TGTGCCAGCAGCGTAGGGTTGCAGCAAAAAGGATATGAGCAGTACTTC. Translation: CASSVGLQQKGYEQYF. The rearrangement links TRBV9 to TRBJ2-7; D gene unclear. The CDR3 length is 16 residues. Germline V gene lookup returns CDR1 SGDLS and CDR2 YYNGEE. Between the trimmed V and J ends, which lost 0 bases and 7 bases, there was a span of 20 bases.

The genes are TRBV5-6 and TRBJ1-2; D possibly corresponds to TRBD1 (6 bases). Germline assignment: CDR1 SGHDT and CDR2 YYEEEE. The CDR3 is made up of 13 amino acids. V shed 7 bases and J shed 6 bases, with 16 bases lying between them. The CDR3: CASFFGGADGYTF. The CDR3 DNA is TGTGCCAGCTTTTTTGGGGGCGCAGATGGCTACACCTTC.

The chain uses TRBV7-2 and TRBJ1-2; 11 positions match TRBD1. The CDR3 is 15 amino acids. V lost 3 bases, J lost 8 bases, and 8 bases stayed unmatched. CDR1 and CDR2 (germline): SGHTA, FQGNSA. The CDR3 protein is CASSFGQGAIEGYTF. CDR3 bases: TGTGCCAGCAGCTTTGGACAGGGGGCGATAGAAGGCTACACCTTC.

Here the CDR3 DNA reads TGTGCCAGCAGCTTATCCCCATCTAGGCGGAGCACAGATACGCAGTATTTT. As protein: CASSLSPSRRSTDTQYF. The chain has TRBV12-1 and TRBJ2-3. TRBV12-1 counts as a pseudogene. The length of the CDR3 is 17 residues.

This clonotype appeared many times. This chain joins TRBV21-1 and TRBJ2-7; the tabulated D call, TRBD2, remains unverified against the DNA. TRBV21-1 is labeled a pseudogene. The length of the CDR3 is 14 residues. In DNA, the CDR3 is TGTGCCAGCACCCTGAGGGGAGGGGCCTACGAGCAGTACTTC. This codes for CASTLRGGAYEQYF.

V usage is TRBV9 and J usage is TRBJ2-1; 7 bases align to TRBD1. The length of the CDR3 is 14 residues. V dropped 5 bases and J dropped 3; count of bases not matched to a gene: 5. Per germline, CDR1 SGDLS and CDR2 YYNGEE. DNA of the CDR3: TGTGCCAGCAGTAAAGGGGGCGGCTACAATGAGCAGTTCTTC. Translation gives CASSKGGGYNEQFF.

This clonotype has at least ten counts. The chain combines TRBV6-1 with TRBJ1-5; D is possibly TRBD1 (5 bases). CDR3 length: 14 amino acids. Germline CDR1 MNHNS, CDR2 SASEGT. The ends were cut back, 3 bases at V and 10 bases at J, with 16 bases in the middle. CDR3 in amino acids: CASSDGGTGRPQHF. CDR3 coding DNA: TGTGCCAGCAGTGATGGGGGAACAGGTCGCCCCCAGCATTTT.

V is TRBV7-2 and J is TRBJ2-3; 8 bases agree with TRBD2. V lost 2 bases to trimming and J lost 4 bases; unmatched junction nucleotides: 5. The length of the CDR3 is 15 residues. Germline V gives CDR1 SGHTA, CDR2 FQGNSA. The CDR3 protein is CASSLSTSGPDTQYF. CDR3 bases: TGTGCCAGCAGCTTAAGTACTAGCGGCCCAGATACGCAGTATTTT.

This clonotype was detected many times. Written as DNA, the CDR3 is TGCGCCAGCGGGCAGGGGGTGGTCGAGGAGCAGTTCTTC. Translating it yields CASGQGVVEEQFF. The rearrangement uses TRBV5-1 and TRBJ2-1; TRBD1 matches at 7 bases. The germline V gene has CDR1 SGHRS and CDR2 YFSETQ. Trimming cost V 7 bases and J 10 bases; bases outside gene matches: 11. This CDR3 region has 13 residues. The whole variable domain, filled in from reference TRBV5-1 and TRBJ2-1, reads KAGVTQTPRYLIKTRGQQVTLSCSPISGHRSVSWYQQTPGQGLQFLFEYFSETQRNKGNFPGRFSGRQFSNSRSEMNVSTLELGDSALYLCASGQGVVEEQFFGPGTRLTVL.

This clonotype was detected many times. This chain joins TRBV21-1 and TRBJ1-1; TRBD1, the D gene given by the table, was not confirmed from the DNA. TRBV21-1 is marked as a pseudogene. This CDR3 has 18 residues. CDR3 protein: CASDRDQDRGRRNTEAFF. CDR3 coding DNA: TGTGCCAGCGATAGGGACCAGGACAGGGGGCGCAGGAACACTGAAGCTTTCTTT.

There are a few counts of this clonotype. This rearrangement joins TRBV11-2 to TRBJ2-1, with TRBD1 identical over 8 bases. V trimming: 5 bases; J trimming: 7 bases; junction bases outside the gene matches: 10. CDR1 SGHAT and CDR2 FQNNGV come from the germline V gene. This CDR3 is built from 15 residues. CDR3 in amino acids: CASSQDRGGVNEQFF. CDR3 bases: TGTGCCAGCAGCCAAGACAGGGGTGGGGTGAATGAGCAGTTCTTC. Variable domain in full (rest from reference TRBV11-2 and TRBJ2-1): EAGVAQSPRYKIIEKRQSVAFWCNPISGHATLYWYQQILGQGPKLLIQFQNNGVVDDSQLPKDRFSAERLKGVDSTLKIQPAKLEDSAVYLCASSQDRGGVNEQFFGPGTRLTVL.

This clonotype occurred many times. The chain couples TRBV7-9 to TRBJ2-3; the D is unclear. The CDR3 totals 17 residues. Per the germline V gene, CDR1 is SEHNR and CDR2 is FQNEAQ (reference sequence). Trimming took off 0 bases at V and 2 bases at J, with 15 bases between the two ends. CDR3 sequence: CASSLARYTEYTDTQYF. In DNA form, the CDR3 reads TGTGCCAGCAGCTTAGCTCGCTACACAGAATACACAGATACGCAGTATTTT.

This clonotype was recorded a few times. The chain has TRBV18 and TRBJ2-1; 7 positions agree with TRBD1. The CDR3 has 14 residues. V was clipped by 6 bases and J by 2 bases; unmatched bases: 4. Germline V CDR1 and CDR2: KGHSH, LQKENI. The CDR3 loop is CASSLQGTYNEQFF. The CDR3 bases are TGTGCCAGCTCCCTACAGGGGACCTACAATGAGCAGTTCTTC.

This clonotype was found a few times. The V gene is TRBV5-1, the J gene TRBJ1-2, with 8 bases fitting TRBD1. Germline lookup yields CDR1 SGHRS and CDR2 YFSETQ. There are 14 residues in the CDR3. V lost 5 bases and J lost 5; bases outside the gene matches: 8. DNA of the CDR3: TGCGCCAGCAGGTCCTCGACAGGGGAATATGGCTACACCTTC. This sequence encodes CASRSSTGEYGYTF.

This clonotype showed up just a few times. The chain carries TRBV30 and TRBJ2-1; D is perhaps TRBD2 (6 bases). The CDR3 sequence is 13 residues long. V was trimmed by 0 bases and J by 7 bases, leaving 10 bases between them. Germline CDR1 is GTSNPN and CDR2 is SVGIG (reference sequence). CDR3 residues: CAWSVWGGNEQFF. The CDR3 nucleotides read TGTGCCTGGAGTGTATGGGGAGGTAATGAGCAGTTCTTC.

This clonotype appeared many times. This rearrangement joins TRBV20-1 to TRBJ2-1; 9 positions agree with TRBD2. CDR3 size: 15 residues. Trimming removed 5 bases from V and 3 bases from J; junction bases left unmatched: 8. CDR1 is DFQATT, CDR2 SNEGSKA, per germline (reference sequence). In DNA form, the CDR3 reads TGCAGTGCTGCCACCGGGACTAGCTTCTACAATGAGCAGTTCTTC. Translation gives CSAATGTSFYNEQFF.

The chain carries TRBV18 and TRBJ1-1; D not resolved. The CDR3 has 14 residues. Trimming removed 1 base at V and 3 bases at J, with 9 bases between. Germline CDR1 and CDR2: KGHSH and LQKENI. The DNA for the CDR3 is TGTGCCAGCTCACCACTCGAGGGCCACACTGAAGCTTTCTTT. This translates into CASSPLEGHTEAFF. Combining the CDR3 with reference TRBV18 and TRBJ1-1 gives the whole variable domain NAGVMQNPRHLVRRRGQEARLRCSPMKGHSHVYWYRQLPEEGLKFMVYLQKENIIDESGMPKERFSAEFPKEGPSILRIQQVVRGDSAAYFCASSPLEGHTEAFFGQGTRLTVV.